These 19 T cell receptor beta chains were sequenced from one sample in a study of low-dose radiotherapy and immunotherapy resistance in tumors. With TRAV- and TRBV-specific primers, first-strand cDNA was made, covering the alpha and beta chains. A constant-region primer paired with the V-primer adapter amplified TCRs over approximately 19 PCR cycles. TCRdb re-derived calls from the reads in MiXCR, one entry per CDR3 protein. The sample has 10,000 to 15,000 distinct CDR3 sequences, 76% seen once. The origin of the receptors is a human donor with advanced metastatic prostate, ovarian, gallbladder or colorectal cancer (not recorded which). This table probably holds off-target reads from a library built for another chain.

This sequence joins TRBV28 and TRBJ1-3, with 7 bases lining up with TRBD1. The germline gives CDR1 MDHEN, CDR2 SYDVKM. With V trimmed by 4 bases and J by 0 bases, 3 bases remained unmatched. CDR3 length: 15 residues. The DNA for the CDR3 is TGTGCCAGCAGTTCGGGACAGTCCTCTGGAAACACCATATATTTT. This sequence encodes CASSSGQSSGNTIYF.

The J gene is TRBJ1-5, the V gene TRBV12-3 or TRBV12-4; 7 nucleotides match TRBD1. The CDR3 contains 13 residues. The J segment lost 4 bases and the V segment lost 3 bases, leaving 0 bases of the junction unmatched. The CDR3 protein is CASSLDRNQPQHF. The CDR3 bases are TGTGCCAGCAGTTTGGACAGGAATCAGCCCCAGCATTTT.

The CDR3 bases are TGTGCCAGCAGTTTATATGGACAGGGGGTAGCCGAGCAGTACTTC. This encodes CASSLYGQGVAEQYF. The rearrangement uses TRBV28 and TRBJ2-7; 10 bases match TRBD1. Trimming cost V 1 base and J 6 bases; bases outside gene matches: 6. Germline V gene lookup returns CDR1 MDHEN and CDR2 SYDVKM. This CDR3 contains 15 residues.

The gene calls are TRBV4-2 and TRBJ2-3; TRBD2 agrees at 7 bases. Trimming removed 4 bases from V and 0 bases from J; junction bases left unmatched: 7. Germline V lookup: CDR1 LGHNA, CDR2 YNFKEQ. This CDR3 region has 16 residues. CDR3 sequence reads: CASSLQASGSTDTQYF. For the CDR3, the DNA is TGTGCCAGCAGCCTCCAAGCTAGCGGTAGCACAGATACGCAGTATTTT.

This clonotype was seen only a few times. The chain employs TRBV9 and TRBJ2-1; 7 bases match TRBD2. The germline V gene has CDR1 SGDLS and CDR2 YYNGEE. The CDR3 spans 13 residues. V shed 4 bases and J 4 bases; nucleotides not matched to a gene: 2. The CDR3 loop reads CASSLAAYNEQFF. The CDR3 DNA reads TGTGCCAGCAGCCTAGCGGCTTACAATGAGCAGTTCTTC.

The chain has TRBV6-1 and TRBJ2-3; D gene unclear. CDR1 and CDR2 from the germline V gene are MNHNS and SASEGT. The CDR3 spans 12 residues. The V gene lost 4 bases and the J gene lost 2 bases, with 4 bases spanning the gap. The DNA for the CDR3 is TGTGCCAGCAGTGTAGCCACAGATACGCAGTATTTT. Its protein is CASSVATDTQYF.

This clonotype turned up a few times. This chain links TRBV28 with TRBJ2-7; 8 positions agree with TRBD1. J was trimmed by 5 bases and V by 6 bases; bases with no gene match: 6. Germline CDR1 is MDHEN and CDR2 is SYDVKM. The CDR3 runs to 13 residues. This chain's CDR3 is CASSTGGPDEQYF. CDR3 nucleotide sequence: TGTGCCAGCAGCACAGGGGGTCCTGACGAGCAGTACTTC. The entire variable domain, with the rest obtained from reference TRBV28 and TRBJ2-7, is as follows: DVKVTQSSRYLVKRTGEKVFLECVQDMDHENMFWYRQDPGLGLRLIYFSYDVKMKEKGDIPEGYSVSREKKERFSLILESASTNQTSMYLCASSTGGPDEQYFGPGTRLTVT.

This clonotype has a single count. This chain's CDR3 is CASSLFGMNTGELFF. The CDR3 nucleotides read TGTGCCAGCAGTTTATTTGGCATGAACACCGGGGAGCTGTTTTTT. The V gene is TRBV28, the J gene TRBJ2-2; D gene ambiguous. Trimming pared 1 base from V and 1 base from J, leaving 7 bases between. This CDR3 region has 15 residues. The germline V gene encodes CDR1 MDHEN and CDR2 SYDVKM. The whole variable domain, filled in from reference TRBV28 and TRBJ2-2, reads DVKVTQSSRYLVKRTGEKVFLECVQDMDHENMFWYRQDPGLGLRLIYFSYDVKMKEKGDIPEGYSVSREKKERFSLILESASTNQTSMYLCASSLFGMNTGELFFGEGSRLTVL.

The rearrangement joins TRBV5-4 to TRBJ2-4, with 7 positions matching TRBD1. Germline V CDR1 and CDR2: SGHNT, YYREEE (reference sequence). The CDR3 sequence is 16 residues long. V dropped 0 bases and J dropped 0; count of bases not matched to a gene: 3. CDR3 DNA: TGTGCCAGCAGCTTGGGAACAGGGGTAGCCAAAAACATTCAGTACTTC. This sequence encodes CASSLGTGVAKNIQYF.

The genes are TRBV23-1 and TRBJ2-2; D might be TRBD2 (6 bases). TRBV23-1 counts as an open reading frame of uncertain function. This CDR3 has 20 amino acids. The V end lost 7 bases, the J end lost 0 bases, and 27 bases lay between the germline ends. The CDR3 DNA reads as TGCGCCAGCACCCCACGAAGCAGGATACGGCGGGGATCGAACACCGGGGAGCTGTTTTTT. This sequence encodes CASTPRSRIRRGSNTGELFF.

The CDR3 DNA sequence: TGTGCCAGCAGCCAAGGGACTAGCGGGCTTCAAGAGACCCAGTACTTC. Protein sequence: CASSQGTSGLQETQYF. This sequence joins TRBV4-2 and TRBJ2-5; 11 nucleotides align to TRBD2. CDR3 length: 16 amino acids. Trimming removed 1 base from V and 2 bases from J; junction bases left unmatched: 3. Germline V lookup: CDR1 LGHNA, CDR2 YNFKEQ.

The J gene is TRBJ2-5, the V gene TRBV7-2, with TRBD1 matching 9 bases. CDR3 length: 13 amino acids. Germline V gives CDR1 SGHTA, CDR2 FQGNSA. J gave up 10 bases and V 7 bases, and 10 bases lay outside the gene matches. The chain's CDR3 is CASNRGRADNQYF. CDR3 in DNA: TGTGCCAGCAACAGGGGGCGCGCGGATAACCAGTACTTC.

J is TRBJ2-7 and V is TRBV7-9; TRBD1 aligns across 12 bases. This CDR3 has 18 residues. Germline loops: CDR1 SEHNR, CDR2 FQNEAQ (reference sequence). The trim removed 0 bases at V and 5 bases at J, leaving 11 bases unmatched. The CDR3 DNA reads TGTGCCAGCAGCTTAGCGCTAAGAGGGACAGGGGGCGAAAACGAGCAGTACTTC. The encoded protein is CASSLALRGTGGENEQYF.

The chain combines TRBV20-1 with TRBJ2-7; 10 bases fit TRBD2. The CDR3 consists of 14 residues. Germline-derived CDR1 and CDR2 are DFQATT and SNEGSKA (reference sequence). With 3 bases clipped from V and 5 bases from J, the junction kept 7 bases outside the gene matches. The CDR3 DNA follows: TGCAGTGCTAGTAGTCCTAGCGGGGGCCACGAGCAGTACTTC. This translates into CSASSPSGGHEQYF.

The rearrangement links TRBV4-3 to TRBJ2-7, with TRBD1 identical over 10 bases. The germline CDR1 and CDR2 sequences are LGHNA and YSLEER. V was clipped by 1 base and J by 6 bases; unmatched bases: 3. CDR3 size: 14 residues. The CDR3 coding sequence is TGCGCCAGCAGCCAAGGACAGGGGGCCTCCGAGCAGTACTTC. It specifies CASSQGQGASEQYF.

This sequence joins TRBV21-1 and TRBJ2-3; the table names TRBD1, a call not compared with the DNA. TRBV21-1 is classified as a pseudogene. This CDR3 region has 17 residues. The CDR3 DNA is TGTGCCAGCAGCAAAGGGGAGACGCGACGTGGGGCCGATACGCAGTATTTT. Translated: CASSKGETRRGADTQYF.

V usage is TRBV28 and J usage is TRBJ2-7; D is undetermined. The CDR3 runs 13 residues. From germline, CDR1 is MDHEN and CDR2 SYDVKM. The V end was cut by 4 bases, the J end by 3 bases, with 10 bases between. CDR3 loop: CASSSRSGYEQYF. Here the CDR3 DNA reads TGTGCCAGCAGTTCTCGGAGTGGCTACGAGCAGTACTTC.

The V gene is TRBV10-3, the J gene TRBJ2-5, with 10 bases identical to TRBD2. The CDR3 is 17 residues long. Germline CDR1 ENHRY, CDR2 SYGVKD. Trimming took 3 bases from V and 0 from J; bases not matched to a gene: 7. For the CDR3, the DNA is TGTGCCATCAGTGAAGGGACTAGCGCAGGCGACCAAGAGACCCAGTACTTC. Amino acid sequence: CAISEGTSAGDQETQYF.

The V and J genes are TRBV20-1 and TRBJ2-7; weak D call: TRBD2 (5 bases). This CDR3 region has 13 residues. The germline gives CDR1 DFQATT, CDR2 SNEGSKA (reference sequence). Trimming removed 3 bases at V and 5 bases at J, with 14 bases between. In DNA, the CDR3 is TGCAGTGCTAGTGGGATGTCCGGGAACGAGCAGTACTTC. This gives the protein CSASGMSGNEQYF.